This T cell receptor beta chain was recorded in a study of cytomegalovirus exposure and HLA in healthy donors (dated by TCRdb to 2016 to 2017). Notes on the research overall: An earlier analysis of several hundred of the donors reported about 250 Gb of sequence data and 117 million unique TCR beta sequences from roughly 180 million T cells. Around 300 gigabases of sequencing data and 78 million or so unique TCR sequences were included in an early release covering around 650 HLA-typed donors. Of the roughly 400 genotyped donors, more than 75% were placed in the genetic ancestry cluster associated with self-reported Caucasian donors. The study was designed to test whether signatures of past pathogen exposure could be identified by cataloging public T cell receptors. The study used immunosequencing to profile the T cell repertoires of under 700 subjects and linked those repertoires to cytomegalovirus serostatus. A separate validation cohort of over 95 different subjects was used in addition to the roughly 700-subject first cohort. To predict cytomegalovirus infection status, the study combined high-throughput TCR immunosequencing, statistical association of individual TCRs with disease status, and machine learning. A later analysis re-analyzed previously published TCR beta repertoires from about 730 donors and added high-resolution HLA genotyping to study TCR occurrence patterns. Rather than using new phenotypic data, the later analysis identified candidate immune exposures from TCR beta sequences and from how often those sequences occurred across donors. To decide whether each TCR beta V gene segment behaved as functional or pseudogenic, an earlier analysis of some 600 of the donors relied on high-throughput TCR beta sequencing. Alongside the repertoire data, information on donor age, sex, ethnicity and CMV serostatus was compiled. Genome-wide SNP genotypes for about 65% of the roughly 670 donors were used in a later genetic analysis, which treated that subset as a discovery cohort. All discovery cohort repertoires had been generated on a single sequencing platform. HLA typing included class I and class II loci at four-digit resolution. The number of donors typed differed by locus, with about 629-640 for A, B, C, DRB1 and DQB1, more than 500 for DQA1, under 610 for DPA1, and 450 to 480 for DPB1. About five DR-DQ haplotypes were treated as single units for association and clustering because of strong linkage in the cohort. Among 398 genotyped donors of the cohort, an average of approximately 240,000 unique TCR beta nucleotide sequences were sequenced per donor, roughly 20% of them non-productive.

General study outcomes and caveats: A cluster of highly shared sequence variants was judged likely to be a technical artifact of the sequencing pipeline. In a later genetic analysis, a missense DCLRE1C variant was associated with V-gene and J-gene trimming of TCR beta chains, and the association was replicated in an independent cohort. The authors suggested that the approach could potentially be extended to other disease states and immunological phenotypes. When HLA alleles, especially DR and DQ, strongly co-occurred, TCR associations were difficult to assign to individual alleles. A further reported finding was that TCR beta sequences accurately predicted the HLA-A and HLA-B alleles for most subjects in the first cohort. Only TCR beta chains were sequenced in this cohort, and the absence of alpha or paired-chain data limited detectable features. Broadly in line with IMGT annotations, most TCR beta V segments showed up in productive rearrangements about 87% or about 30% of the time in an earlier analysis of several hundred of the donors. According to a later analysis, most CMV-associated TCR beta chains appeared to be HLA-restricted, and the HLA associations seemed to be driven largely by CMV exposure. Because the 87-base-pair reads could not distinguish some IMGT-functional V segments, including TRBV6-2 and TRBV6-3, those segments were excluded. Because HLA typing was missing for some donors at each locus, association tests included only the typed subset. Linkage disequilibrium might explain the correlated functional status among segregating V segments, but an unknown experimental factor could not be excluded. Specific HLA alleles were associated with 15,000 to 20,000 TCR beta sequences at a false discovery rate of 0.05 in a later analysis. Compared with equally common non-associated chains, HLA-associated TCR beta chains in a later analysis were more clonally expanded and had lower generation probabilities. The presence/absence analyses assumed that sequencing depth was roughly uniform across donors, and that assumption may not be true. The only immune exposure information available for the cohort was CMV serostatus. In both the original and validation cohorts, the classifier was reported to diagnose cytomegalovirus status with high specificity and sensitivity. Most TCR sequences were seen in very few donors, while some public TCRs were found in many individuals. Several of the top co-occurrence clusters appeared to be linked to parvovirus B19, influenza, CMV and Epstein-Barr virus, according to a later analysis. The earlier analysis of almost 600 of the donors excluded 15 to 20 rarely observed V segments, including chromosome 9 orphons, because counts were too low. A few of the identified cytomegalovirus-associated TCR beta chains were confirmed in vitro to be specific for cytomegalovirus antigens. In a later genetic analysis, fewer N-insertions in productive TCRs were reported among donors in an Asian-associated ancestry cluster than the approximately 710-donor mean. In a later analysis, the rate of TCR association differed among HLA loci, with DRB1 alleles having the most associated TCRs and HLA-C alleles having the fewest. A total of 164 TCR beta chains were listed by the study as associated with cytomegalovirus.

Comments on this clone: Its antigen is currently not known.

The cohort was made up of around 720 healthy bone marrow donors. At the time of sampling, every cohort member was nominally healthy, though immune exposures that went unrecorded were likely present. The donor tested CMV seronegative, placing the donor among the 350 or so seronegative members of the cohort. A peripheral blood sample was collected from each donor, and TCR beta sequencing was performed on peripheral blood mononuclear cells. Genomic DNA extraction from the blood cell samples was performed with the Qiagen DNeasy Blood Extraction Kit. Trimming takes 3 bases from V and 0 bases from J, and the germline ends sit 11 bases apart. The CDR1 and CDR2 encoded by the germline V gene are LGHNA and YNFKEQ. CDR3 length: 15 amino acids, cysteine to phenylalanine. Only the CDR3 portion is preserved as DNA: 45 bases, with reading frame beginning at the first base. The library was obtained by the immunoSEQ multiplex PCR assay. For the multiplex PCR, a mixture combining 60 forward primers for TCR Vbeta segments and 13 reverse primers for TCR Jbeta segments was used. A multiplex PCR assay on genomic DNA amplified the CDR3 region of rearranged TCR beta genes. On the Illumina HiSeq System, the amplified TCR beta libraries were sequenced as 87-base-pair reads. The paper's processing steps were these. Across the roughly 700 repertoires, a later analysis counted approximately 75 million unique TCR beta chains, 9 million to 14 million of which were shared by at least two donors. Raw reads were error-corrected and collapsed into unique sequences with a nearest-neighbor algorithm that merged closely related sequences to remove PCR and sequencing errors. V, D and J gene segments were assigned by aligning CDR3 sequences to IMGT reference sequences. For a sequence to be retained, a match of at least six nucleotides to both a V gene segment and a J gene segment was required. Rearrangements were classified as productive when the CDR3 lacked stop codons and remained in frame with V and J, and all other rearrangements were classified as non-productive. CDR3 was defined by IMGT convention, running from the second conserved V-encoded cysteine to the conserved J-encoded phenylalanine. Sequences without an unambiguous match to a single V gene segment were excluded from the earlier analysis of over 500 of the donors. In an earlier analysis of several hundred of the donors, V segments were called functional above 56.7% productive rearrangements and were called segregating when the between-donor standard deviation exceeded 5%. A statistical classification framework was built for diagnosing cytomegalovirus status from the catalog of TCR beta chain sequences. A later analysis assigned V and J genes by comparing TCR nucleotide sequences with IMGT/GENE-DB human TR gene sequences. Using the TCRdist pipeline, a later analysis assigned CDR3 sequences along with most-parsimonious VDJ recombination scenarios. A later analysis defined each TCR beta chain by its CDR3 amino acid sequence plus V-gene family, and excluded reads lacking a unique V-gene family. As a way to deal with suspected cross-contamination and a sequencing artifact, a later analysis dropped approximately 570 nucleotide sequences that were highly shared and had low generation probability. In a later analysis, a clonal expansion index for each public chain was calculated from normalized within-repertoire ranks of inferred template counts. In a later analysis, generation probabilities were computed with a VDJ recombination model fitted to out-of-frame rearrangements, and the resulting probabilities were checked against IGoR. A later analysis scored TCR-TCR, TCR-HLA and TCR-CMV co-occurrence with hypergeometric tests, applying a repertoire-size bias correction to TCR pairs. A later analysis estimated false discovery rates by permuting HLA or CMV assignments 20 times. In a later analysis, co-occurring TCRs were grouped using DBSCAN, and TCRdist sequence similarity was added for clustering within HLA-allele-positive subsets. Co-occurrence clustering excluded repertoires with fewer than 30,000 or more than 120,000 public chains, plus five with anomalous nucleotide sharing. Here the immuneACCESS table is served through TCRdb, limited to in-frame sequences with V and J called. Missing clones are a known gap in these copies; in checked studies unresolved V genes cover under half, and the rest lacks a known reason. V, J and clone size are those of that table, while D and trimming were read from the DNA. The data table for this sample lists approximately 72,000 clones. Clones ranked in the top ten supply 2.5% to 3% of the sample.

Sequencing was done on a sample of PBMCs. The receptor's source is a man between 40 and 49 years old in good health and CMV-seronegative. The chain is encoded by TRBV4-2 joined to TRBJ1-2; perhaps TRBD1 is the D gene, with 5 bases matching. The CDR3 here reads CASSQGQGANYGYTF. The DNA sequence is given as TGTGCCAGCAGCCAGGGCCAAGGGGCTAACTATGGCTACACCTTC.